One sample yielded the 2 T cell receptor beta chains listed below, sequenced in a study of immune evolution from preneoplasia to lung adenocarcinoma (dated by TCRdb to the early 2020s). Library creation used the immunoSEQ multiplex PCR assay. TCRdb's version of the immuneACCESS table is confined to in-frame rearrangements and falls short of the full clone set. An unresolved V gene accounts for under half of the shortfall where checked; the remainder is of unknown origin. This sample comprises 11,000 to 15,000 clones, 80% to 90% of them detected only once. The ten largest make up 3.5% to 5% of the sample. The sequenced sample consisted of FFPE minimally invasive lung adenocarcinoma tissue. The cell subset or site tag for this specimen amounts to: micro-invasive lung adenocarcinoma (MIA). These TCRs come from a person aged 65-85 years with lung adenocarcinoma.

The chain carries TRBV11-2 and TRBJ2-3; 7 nucleotides align to TRBD1. This CDR3 comprises 15 residues. Trimming took 2 bases from V and 6 from J; bases not matched to a gene: 8. Germline CDR1 reads SGHAT; CDR2 reads FQNNGV. The CDR3 coding sequence is TGTGCCAGCAGCTTAAGACAGGGTTTAGGGGATACGCAGTATTTT. This encodes CASSLRQGLGDTQYF.

This chain joins TRBV5-4 and TRBJ2-3; 8 bases agree with TRBD2. CDR1 and CDR2 (germline): SGHNT, YYREEE (reference sequence). V lost 3 bases to trimming and J lost 6 bases; unmatched junction nucleotides: 9. This CDR3 spans 15 amino acids. CDR3 sequence: CASSSDSGGPDTQYF. The CDR3 region has the DNA TGTGCCAGCAGCTCCGACAGCGGGGGTCCGGATACGCAGTATTTT.